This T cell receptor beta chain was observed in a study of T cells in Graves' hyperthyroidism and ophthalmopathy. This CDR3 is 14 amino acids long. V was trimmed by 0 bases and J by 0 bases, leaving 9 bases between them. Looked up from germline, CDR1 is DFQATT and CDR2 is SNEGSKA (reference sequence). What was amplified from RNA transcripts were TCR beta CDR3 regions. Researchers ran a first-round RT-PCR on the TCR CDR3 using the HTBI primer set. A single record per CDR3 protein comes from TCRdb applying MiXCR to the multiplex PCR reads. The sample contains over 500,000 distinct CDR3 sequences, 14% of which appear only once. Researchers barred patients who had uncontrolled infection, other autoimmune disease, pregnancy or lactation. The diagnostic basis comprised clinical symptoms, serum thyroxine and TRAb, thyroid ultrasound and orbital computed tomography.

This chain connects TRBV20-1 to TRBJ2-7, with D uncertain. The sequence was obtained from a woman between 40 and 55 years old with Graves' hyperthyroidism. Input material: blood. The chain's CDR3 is CSARDLGASYEQYF. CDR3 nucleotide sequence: TGCAGTGCTAGAGATCTGGGCGCCTCCTACGAGCAGTACTTC.